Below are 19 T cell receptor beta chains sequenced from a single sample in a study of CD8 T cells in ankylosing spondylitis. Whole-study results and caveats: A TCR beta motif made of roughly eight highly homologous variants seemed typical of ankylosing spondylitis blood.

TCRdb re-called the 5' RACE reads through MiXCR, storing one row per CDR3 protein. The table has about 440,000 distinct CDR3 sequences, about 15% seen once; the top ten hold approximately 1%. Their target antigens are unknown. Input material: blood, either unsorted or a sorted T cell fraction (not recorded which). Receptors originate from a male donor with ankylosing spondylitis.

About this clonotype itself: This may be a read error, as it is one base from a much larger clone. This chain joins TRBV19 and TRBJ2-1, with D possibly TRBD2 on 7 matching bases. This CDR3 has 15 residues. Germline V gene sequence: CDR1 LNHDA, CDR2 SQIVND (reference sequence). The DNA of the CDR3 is TGTGCCAGTGCCGAGGGGGGGCCTCTCTACAATGAGCGGTTCTTC. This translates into CASAEGGPLYNERFF.

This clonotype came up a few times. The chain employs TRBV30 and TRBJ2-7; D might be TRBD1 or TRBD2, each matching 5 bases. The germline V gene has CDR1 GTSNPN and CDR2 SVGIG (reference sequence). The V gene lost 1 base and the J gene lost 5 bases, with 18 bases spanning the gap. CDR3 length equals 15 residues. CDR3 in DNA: TGTGCCTGGAGTGCCAGAGTCAGGGAGAACAACGAGCAGTACTTC. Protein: CAWSARVRENNEQYF.

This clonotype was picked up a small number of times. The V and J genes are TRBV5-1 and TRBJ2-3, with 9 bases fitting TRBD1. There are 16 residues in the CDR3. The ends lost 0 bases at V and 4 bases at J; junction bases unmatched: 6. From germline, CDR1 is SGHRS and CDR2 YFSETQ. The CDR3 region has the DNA TGCGCCAGCAGCTTGGATGGGGGACAGGGAGCAGATACGCAGTATTTT. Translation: CASSLDGGQGADTQYF.

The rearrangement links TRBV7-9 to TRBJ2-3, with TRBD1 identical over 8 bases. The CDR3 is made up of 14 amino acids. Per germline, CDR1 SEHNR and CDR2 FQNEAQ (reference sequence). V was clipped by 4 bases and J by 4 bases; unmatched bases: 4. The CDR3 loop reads CASSSQGAPDTQYF. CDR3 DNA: TGTGCCAGCAGCTCCCAGGGGGCTCCAGATACGCAGTATTTT.

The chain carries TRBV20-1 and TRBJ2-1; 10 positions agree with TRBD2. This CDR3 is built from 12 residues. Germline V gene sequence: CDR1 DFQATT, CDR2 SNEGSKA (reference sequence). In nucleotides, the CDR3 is TGCAGAGGACTAGCGGAGGGCAATGAGCAGTTCTTC. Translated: CRGLAEGNEQFF.

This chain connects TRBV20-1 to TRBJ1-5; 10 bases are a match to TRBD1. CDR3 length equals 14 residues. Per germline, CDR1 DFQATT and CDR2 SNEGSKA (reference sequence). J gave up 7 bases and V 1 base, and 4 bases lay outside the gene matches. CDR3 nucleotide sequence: TGCAGTGCTAGAGGGGACAGGGGTGGGCAGCCCCAGCATTTT. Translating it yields CSARGDRGGQPQHF.

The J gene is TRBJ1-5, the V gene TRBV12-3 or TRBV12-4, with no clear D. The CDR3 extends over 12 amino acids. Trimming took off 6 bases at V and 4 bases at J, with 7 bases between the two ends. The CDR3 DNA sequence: TGTGCCAGCAGAACTCAGAATCAGCCCCAGCATTTT. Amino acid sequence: CASRTQNQPQHF.

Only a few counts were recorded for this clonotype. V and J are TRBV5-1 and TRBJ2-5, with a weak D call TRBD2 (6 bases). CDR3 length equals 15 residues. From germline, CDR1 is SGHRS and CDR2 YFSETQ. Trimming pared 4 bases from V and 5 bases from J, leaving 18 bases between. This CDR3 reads CASSGGRGRQETQYF. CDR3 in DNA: TGCGCCAGCAGCGGTGGGCGGGGCCGACAGGAGACCCAGTACTTC.

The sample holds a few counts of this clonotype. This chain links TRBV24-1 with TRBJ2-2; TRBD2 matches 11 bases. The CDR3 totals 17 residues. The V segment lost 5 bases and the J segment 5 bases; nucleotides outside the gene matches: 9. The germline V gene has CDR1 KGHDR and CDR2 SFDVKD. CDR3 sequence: CATSAPSGLADTGELFF. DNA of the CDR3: TGTGCCACCAGTGCCCCCTCGGGACTAGCGGATACCGGGGAGCTGTTTTTT.

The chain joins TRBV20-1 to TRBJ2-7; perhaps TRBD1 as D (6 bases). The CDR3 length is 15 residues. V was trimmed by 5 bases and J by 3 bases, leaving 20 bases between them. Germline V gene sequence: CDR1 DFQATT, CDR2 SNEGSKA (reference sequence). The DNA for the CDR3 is TGCAGTGCTCGCACCACAGGGTATCCTGTCTACGAGCAGTACTTC. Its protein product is CSARTTGYPVYEQYF.

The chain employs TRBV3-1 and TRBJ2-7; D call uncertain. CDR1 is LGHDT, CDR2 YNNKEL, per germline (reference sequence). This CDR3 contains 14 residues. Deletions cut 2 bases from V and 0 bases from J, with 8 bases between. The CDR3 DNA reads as TGTGCCAGCAGCCAAACGTCTAGCTCCTACGAGCAGTACTTC. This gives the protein CASSQTSSSYEQYF.

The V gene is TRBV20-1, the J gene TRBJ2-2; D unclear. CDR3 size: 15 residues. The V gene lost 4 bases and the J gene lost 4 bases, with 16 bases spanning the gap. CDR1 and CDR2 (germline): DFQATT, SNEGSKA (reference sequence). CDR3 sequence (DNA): TGCAGTGCTACCCCCGTTGAGATCGGCACCGGGGAGCTGTTTTTT. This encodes CSATPVEIGTGELFF.

CDR3 sequence reads: CASSLAGQGWNEQFF. The CDR3 DNA sequence: TGCGCCAGCAGCTTGGCGGGGCAGGGCTGGAATGAGCAGTTCTTC. The chain is built from TRBV5-1 and TRBJ2-1; D could derive from TRBD1 or TRBD2 (5 bases each). The germline V gene encodes CDR1 SGHRS and CDR2 YFSETQ. The CDR3 runs to 15 residues. V was trimmed by 0 bases and J by 7 bases, leaving 14 bases between them.

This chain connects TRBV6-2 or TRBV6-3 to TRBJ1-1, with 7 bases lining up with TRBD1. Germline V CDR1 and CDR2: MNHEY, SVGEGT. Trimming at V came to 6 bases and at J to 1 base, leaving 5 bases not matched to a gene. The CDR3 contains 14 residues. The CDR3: CASSDREGNTEAFF. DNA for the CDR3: TGTGCCAGCAGCGACAGGGAGGGGAACACTGAAGCTTTCTTT.

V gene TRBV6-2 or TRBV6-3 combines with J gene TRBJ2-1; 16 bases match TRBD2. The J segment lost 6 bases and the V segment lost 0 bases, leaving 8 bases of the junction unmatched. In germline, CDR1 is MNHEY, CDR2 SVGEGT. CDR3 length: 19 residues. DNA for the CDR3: TGTGCCAGCAGTTACTCCCTGGGACTAGCGGGAGGGCCGGGCAATGAGCAGTTCTTC. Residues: CASSYSLGLAGGPGNEQFF.

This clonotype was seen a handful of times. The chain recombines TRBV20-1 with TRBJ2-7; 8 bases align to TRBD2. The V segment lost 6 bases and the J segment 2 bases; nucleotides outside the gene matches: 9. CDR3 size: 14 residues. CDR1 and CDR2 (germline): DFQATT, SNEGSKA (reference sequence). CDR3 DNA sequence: TGCAGTGCAAAACTAGCGGTGCCAACCTACGAGCAGTACTTC. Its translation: CSAKLAVPTYEQYF.

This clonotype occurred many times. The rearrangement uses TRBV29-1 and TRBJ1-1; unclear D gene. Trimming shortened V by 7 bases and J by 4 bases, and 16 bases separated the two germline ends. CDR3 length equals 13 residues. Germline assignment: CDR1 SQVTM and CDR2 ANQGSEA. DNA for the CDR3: TGCAGCGCCACTAAGGGTGGAGGCACTGAAGCTTTCTTT. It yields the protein CSATKGGGTEAFF.

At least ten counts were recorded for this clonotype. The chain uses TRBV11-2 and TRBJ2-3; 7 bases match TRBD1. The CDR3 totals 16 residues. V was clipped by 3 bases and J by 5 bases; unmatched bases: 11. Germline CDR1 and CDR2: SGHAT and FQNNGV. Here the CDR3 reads CASSLRTGASRDTQYF. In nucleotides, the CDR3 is TGTGCCAGCAGCTTGAGAACAGGGGCGTCCAGAGATACGCAGTATTTT.

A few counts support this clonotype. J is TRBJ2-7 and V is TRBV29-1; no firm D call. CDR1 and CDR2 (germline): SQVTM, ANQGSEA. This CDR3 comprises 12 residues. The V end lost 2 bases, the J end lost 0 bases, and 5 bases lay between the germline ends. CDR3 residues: CSVEISSYEQYF. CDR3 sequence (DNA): TGCAGCGTTGAAATCAGCTCCTACGAGCAGTACTTC.